This T cell receptor beta chain was retrieved from a study of regulatory T cells in long-lasting Graves disease. Time point described: newly diagnosed GD, antithyroid drugs for less than 3 months. PBMCs were the source of the RNA used for TCR sequencing. Sequencing libraries for TCR beta were prepared with iRepertoire HTBI primers and Arm-PCR of CDR3 regions. TCRdb reprocessed the multiplex PCR reads with MiXCR, giving one entry per CDR3 protein. Here the sample spans 400,000 to 500,000 distinct CDR3 sequences, approximately 16% being singletons. The CDR3 has 14 amino acids. From germline, CDR1 is SGHTA and CDR2 FQGNSA. V was pared by 5 bases and J by 0 bases, with 7 bases between. The same sample was also used in a study of T cells in Graves' hyperthyroidism and ophthalmopathy. That source adds: When ophthalmopathy did not progress within 18 months, Graves' hyperthyroidism was considered stable.

The sequencing here drew on peripheral blood mononuclear cells (PBMCs), taken at new diagnosis, from a patient treated with antithyroid drugs. This sequence originates from a woman aged 18-35 years with Graves disease. The genes are TRBV7-2 and TRBJ2-2, with a weak D call TRBD1 (6 bases). The CDR3 loop is CASSGQPNTGELFF. The CDR3 bases are TGTGCCAGCAGCGGACAGCCGAACACCGGGGAGCTGTTTTTT.